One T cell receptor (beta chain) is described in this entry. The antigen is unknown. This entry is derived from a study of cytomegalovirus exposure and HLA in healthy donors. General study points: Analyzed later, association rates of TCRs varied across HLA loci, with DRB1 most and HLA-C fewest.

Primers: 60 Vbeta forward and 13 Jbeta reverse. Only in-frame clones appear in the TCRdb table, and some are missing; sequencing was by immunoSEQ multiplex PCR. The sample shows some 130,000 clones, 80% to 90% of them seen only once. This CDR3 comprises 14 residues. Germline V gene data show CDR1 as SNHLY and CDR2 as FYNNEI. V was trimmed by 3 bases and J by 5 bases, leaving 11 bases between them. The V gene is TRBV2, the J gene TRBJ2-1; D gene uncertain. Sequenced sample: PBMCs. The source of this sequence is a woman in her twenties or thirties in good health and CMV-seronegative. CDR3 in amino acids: CASSDLVPDNEQFF. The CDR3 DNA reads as TGTGCCAGCAGTGACCTAGTCCCGGACAATGAGCAGTTCTTC.